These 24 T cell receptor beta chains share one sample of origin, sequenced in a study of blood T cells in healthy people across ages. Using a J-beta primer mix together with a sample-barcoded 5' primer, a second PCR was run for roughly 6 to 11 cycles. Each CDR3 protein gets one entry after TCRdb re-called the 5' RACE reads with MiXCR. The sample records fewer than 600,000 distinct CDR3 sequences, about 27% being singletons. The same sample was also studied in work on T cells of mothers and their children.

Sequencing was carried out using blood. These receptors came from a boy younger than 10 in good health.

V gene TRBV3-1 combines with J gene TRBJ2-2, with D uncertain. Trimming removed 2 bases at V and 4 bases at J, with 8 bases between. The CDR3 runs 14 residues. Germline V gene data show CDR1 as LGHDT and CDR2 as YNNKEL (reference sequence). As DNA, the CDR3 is TGTGCCAGCAGCCAACGAAACAGCACCGGGGAGCTGTTTTTT. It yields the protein CASSQRNSTGELFF.

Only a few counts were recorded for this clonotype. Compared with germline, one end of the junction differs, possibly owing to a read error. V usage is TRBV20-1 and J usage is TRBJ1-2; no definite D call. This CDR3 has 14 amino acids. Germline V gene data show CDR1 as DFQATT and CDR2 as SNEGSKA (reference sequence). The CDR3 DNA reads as TGCAGTGCTAGAGATTTTGGTGATTTCTATGGCTGCACCTTC. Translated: CSARDFGDFYGCTF.

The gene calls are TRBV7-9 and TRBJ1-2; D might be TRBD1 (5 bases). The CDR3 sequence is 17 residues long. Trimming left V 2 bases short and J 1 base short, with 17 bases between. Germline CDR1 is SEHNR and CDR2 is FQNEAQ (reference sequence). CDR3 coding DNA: TGTGCCAGCAGCTTAACCGTTGGGGGAGTATATAACTATGGCTACACCTTC. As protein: CASSLTVGGVYNYGYTF.

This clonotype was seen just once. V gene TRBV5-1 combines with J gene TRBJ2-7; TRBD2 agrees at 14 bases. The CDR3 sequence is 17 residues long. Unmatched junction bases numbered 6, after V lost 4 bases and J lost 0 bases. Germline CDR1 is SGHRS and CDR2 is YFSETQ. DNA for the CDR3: TGCGCCAGCAGCACCGGACTAGCGGGGGGTTTCTCCTACGAGCAGTACTTC. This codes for CASSTGLAGGFSYEQYF.

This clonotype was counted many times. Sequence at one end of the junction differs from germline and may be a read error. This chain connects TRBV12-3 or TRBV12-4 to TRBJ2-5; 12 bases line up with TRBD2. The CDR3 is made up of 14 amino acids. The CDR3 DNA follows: TGTGCTAGCAGCCCCGGACTAGCGGGGGAGACCCAGTACTTC. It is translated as CASSPGLAGETQYF.

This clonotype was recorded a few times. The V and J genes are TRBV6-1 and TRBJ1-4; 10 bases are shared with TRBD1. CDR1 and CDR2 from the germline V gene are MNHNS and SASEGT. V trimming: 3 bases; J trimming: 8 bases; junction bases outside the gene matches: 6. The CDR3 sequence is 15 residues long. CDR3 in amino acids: CASSDRDRGREKLFF. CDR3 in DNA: TGTGCCAGCAGTGACCGGGACAGGGGTCGAGAAAAACTGTTTTTT.

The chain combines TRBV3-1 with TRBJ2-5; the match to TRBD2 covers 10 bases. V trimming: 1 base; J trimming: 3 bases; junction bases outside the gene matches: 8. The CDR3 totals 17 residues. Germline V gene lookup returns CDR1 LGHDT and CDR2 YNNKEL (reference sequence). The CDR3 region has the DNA TGTGCCAGCAGCCAAGGGTCTAGCGGGAGCCGAGAAGAGACCCAGTACTTC. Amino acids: CASSQGSSGSREETQYF.

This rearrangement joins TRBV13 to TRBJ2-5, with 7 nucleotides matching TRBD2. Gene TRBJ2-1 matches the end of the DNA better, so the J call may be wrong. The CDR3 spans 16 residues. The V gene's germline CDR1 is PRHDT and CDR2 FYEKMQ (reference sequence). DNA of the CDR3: TGTGCCAGCAGCTTAGCAGTAGTAGCGGGTTACAATGAGCAGTTCTTC. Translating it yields CASSLAVVAGYNEQFF.

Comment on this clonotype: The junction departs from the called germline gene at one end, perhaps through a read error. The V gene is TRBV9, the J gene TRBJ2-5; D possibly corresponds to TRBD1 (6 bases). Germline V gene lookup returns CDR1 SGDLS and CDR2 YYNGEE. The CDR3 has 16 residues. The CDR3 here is CASSVGPLDSQGTQYF. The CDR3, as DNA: TGTGCCAGCAGCGTAGGCCCTTTGGACAGCCAAGGGACCCAGTACTTC.

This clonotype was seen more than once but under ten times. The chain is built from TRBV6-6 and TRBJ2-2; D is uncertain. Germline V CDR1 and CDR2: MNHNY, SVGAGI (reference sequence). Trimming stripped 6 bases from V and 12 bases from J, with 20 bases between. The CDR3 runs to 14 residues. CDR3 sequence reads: CASSFPGLPVKLFF. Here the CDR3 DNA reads TGTGCCAGCAGCTTCCCGGGCCTTCCAGTGAAGCTGTTTTTT.

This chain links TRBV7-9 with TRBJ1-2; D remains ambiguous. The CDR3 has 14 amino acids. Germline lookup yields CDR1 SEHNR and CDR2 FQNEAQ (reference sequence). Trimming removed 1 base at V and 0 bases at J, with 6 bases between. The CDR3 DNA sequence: TGTGCCAGCAGCTTAGAATCCTCTAACTATGGCTACACCTTC. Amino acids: CASSLESSNYGYTF.

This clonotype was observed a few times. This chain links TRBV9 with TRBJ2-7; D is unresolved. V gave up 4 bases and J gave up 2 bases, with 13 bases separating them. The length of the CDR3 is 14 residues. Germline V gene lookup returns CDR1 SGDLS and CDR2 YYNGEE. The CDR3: CASSPVGFTYEQYF. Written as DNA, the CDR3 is TGTGCCAGCAGCCCAGTTGGGTTCACCTACGAGCAGTACTTC.

The CDR3 nucleotides are TGTGCCAGCAGTGACGAGACTAGCGGGAGCAATGAGCAGTTCTTC. Its protein is CASSDETSGSNEQFF. This rearrangement joins TRBV6-4 to TRBJ2-1, with 12 nucleotides matching TRBD2. Germline V gene data show CDR1 as MRHNA and CDR2 as SNTAGT. The CDR3 runs 15 residues. After removal of 2 bases from V and 6 bases from J, the junction contained 2 bases not matched to a gene.

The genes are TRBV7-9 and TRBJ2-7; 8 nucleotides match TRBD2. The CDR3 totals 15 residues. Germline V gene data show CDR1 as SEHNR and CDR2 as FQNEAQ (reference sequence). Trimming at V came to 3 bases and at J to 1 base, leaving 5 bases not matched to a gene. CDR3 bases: TGTGCCAGCAGCTTTCCCGGGGGGGGGTCCTACGAGCAGTACTTC. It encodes CASSFPGGGSYEQYF.

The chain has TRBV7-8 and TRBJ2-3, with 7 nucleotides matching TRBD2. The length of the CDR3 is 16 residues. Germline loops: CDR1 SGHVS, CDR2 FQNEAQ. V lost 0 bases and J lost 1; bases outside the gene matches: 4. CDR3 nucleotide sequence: TGTGCCAGCAGCTTAGCTATCCTAGCGGGCACAGATACGCAGTATTTT. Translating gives CASSLAILAGTDTQYF.

The CDR3 bases are TGTGCCAGCAGCTTAGACTTGGAACGTGCAGAAAAACTGTTTTTT. Residues: CASSLDLERAEKLFF. V gene TRBV7-9 combines with J gene TRBJ1-4; D call uncertain. With 1 base removed from V and 8 bases from J, the gap between germline ends came to 14 bases. CDR1 is SEHNR and CDR2 is FQNEAQ in the germline V gene (reference sequence). The CDR3 runs 15 residues.

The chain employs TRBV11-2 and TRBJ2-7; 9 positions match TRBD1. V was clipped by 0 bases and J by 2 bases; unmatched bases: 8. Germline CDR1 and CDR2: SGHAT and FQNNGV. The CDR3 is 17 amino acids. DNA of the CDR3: TGTGCCAGCAGCTTAGATATTTGGACAGGGGTTCCCTACGAGCAGTACTTC. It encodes CASSLDIWTGVPYEQYF.

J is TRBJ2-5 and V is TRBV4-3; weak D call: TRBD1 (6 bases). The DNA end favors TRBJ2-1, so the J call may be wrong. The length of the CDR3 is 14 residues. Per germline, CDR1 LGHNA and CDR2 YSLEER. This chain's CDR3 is CASSRSRGGNEQFF. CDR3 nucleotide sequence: TGCGCCAGCAGCCGGAGCAGGGGTGGGAATGAGCAGTTCTTC.

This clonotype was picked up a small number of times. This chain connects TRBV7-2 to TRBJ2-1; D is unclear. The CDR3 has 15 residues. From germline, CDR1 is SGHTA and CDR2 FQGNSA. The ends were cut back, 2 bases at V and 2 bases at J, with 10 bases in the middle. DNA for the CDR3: TGTGCCAGCAGCTTATGGACCAGCGCCTACAATGAGCAGTTCTTC. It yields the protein CASSLWTSAYNEQFF.

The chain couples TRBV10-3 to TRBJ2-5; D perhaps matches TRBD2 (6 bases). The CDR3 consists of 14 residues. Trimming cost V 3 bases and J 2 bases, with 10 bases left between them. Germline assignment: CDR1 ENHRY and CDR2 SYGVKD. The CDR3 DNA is TGTGCCATCAGTGATCTGGGGGGACAAGAGACCCAGTACTTC. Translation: CAISDLGGQETQYF.

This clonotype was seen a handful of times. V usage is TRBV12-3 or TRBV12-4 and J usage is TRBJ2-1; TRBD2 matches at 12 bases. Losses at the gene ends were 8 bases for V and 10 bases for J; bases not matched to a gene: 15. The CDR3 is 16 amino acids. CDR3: CASVSRPSSGRGEQFF. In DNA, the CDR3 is TGTGCCAGCGTGAGTCGGCCATCTAGCGGGAGGGGCGAGCAGTTCTTC.

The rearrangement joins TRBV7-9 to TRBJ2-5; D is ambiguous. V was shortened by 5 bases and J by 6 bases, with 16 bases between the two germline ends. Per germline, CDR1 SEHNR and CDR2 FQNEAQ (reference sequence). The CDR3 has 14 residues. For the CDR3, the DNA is TGTGCCAGCAGCACCGGTGGGCCTCCAAAGACCCAGTACTTC. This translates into CASSTGGPPKTQYF.

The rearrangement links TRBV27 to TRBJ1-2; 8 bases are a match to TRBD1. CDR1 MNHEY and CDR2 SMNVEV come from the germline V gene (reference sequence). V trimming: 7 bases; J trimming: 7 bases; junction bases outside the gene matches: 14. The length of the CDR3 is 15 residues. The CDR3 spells CASNPDRVPTSGYTF. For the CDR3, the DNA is TGTGCCAGCAACCCGGACAGGGTCCCTACAAGTGGCTACACCTTC.

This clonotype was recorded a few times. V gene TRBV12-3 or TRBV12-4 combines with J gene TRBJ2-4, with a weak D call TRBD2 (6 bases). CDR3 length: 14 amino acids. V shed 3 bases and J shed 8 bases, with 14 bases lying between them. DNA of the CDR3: TGTGCCAGCAGTTTTTATCGCGGGAATGACATTCAGTACTTC. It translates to CASSFYRGNDIQYF.